This section outlines one T cell receptor beta chain sequence together with its context. Original data processing: Estimated nucleated cell counts came from reference gene primer amplification. This table comes from immunoSEQ multiplex PCR, and its TCRdb copy is limited to in-frame clones, with some not included. V, J and clone size derive from that table, while D and trimming were established from the DNA sequence. The sample carries some 67,000 clones, around 86% recorded once. The germline gives CDR1 SGHDT, CDR2 YYEEEE. Deletions cut 2 bases from V and 6 bases from J, with 14 bases between. The CDR3 extends over 14 amino acids. This record comes from a study of blood T cell repertoires in COVID-19. Study-level information: Some COVID-19 samples were acute and others convalescent; all came from the United States, Italy and Spain. The cDNA or gDNA used as material had been derived from T cells, B-cell-depleted T cells, or PBMCs.

The chain joins TRBV5-6 to TRBJ1-2, with D possibly matching TRBD1 (5 bases). The sequencing sample was made of peripheral blood. The TCR sequence derives from a man between 50 and 59 years old with active COVID-19. The CDR3 protein is CASSLGRGDDGYTF. CDR3 coding DNA: TGTGCCAGCAGCTTAGGACGGGGGGACGATGGCTACACCTTC.